The clone carrying this T cell receptor beta chain appeared a single time. Assay execution took place at the deep level. Original analysis: Filtering differed since immunoSEQ provided only junctions, with no quality scores. The assay was immunoSEQ multiplex PCR, and TCRdb's table has in-frame clones only and misses some. V, J and clone size derive from that table, while D and trimming were established from the DNA sequence. The table lists about 1 million clones, approximately 68% of them singletons. J was trimmed by 5 bases and V by 3 bases; bases with no gene match: 7. Germline loops: CDR1 SGHRS, CDR2 YFSETQ. The CDR3 length is 15 residues. This specimen belongs to a study of shared clonotypes between healthy human individuals. Study details: Participating donors consisted of two women and a few men aged 18 to 49.

CD4+ cells underwent separation, giving CD45RA+ naive and CD45RA-negative memory subsets. The sequenced sample was memory CD4+ T cells sorted from blood. Subset meaning: CD45RA-negative fraction. The rearrangement joins TRBV5-1 to TRBJ2-3, with 9 positions matching TRBD1. The source of this sequence is a man aged 18 to 30 in good health. In DNA, the CDR3 is TGCGCCAGCAGCTACACAGGGGGCTCGGGAGATACGCAGTATTTT. Translating it yields CASSYTGGSGDTQYF.